This TCR beta chain was sequenced during a study of immune characterization of retroperitoneal liposarcoma (dated 2019 in TCRdb). In regard to this clonotype: The specificity of this receptor is unknown. The conserved phenylalanine or tryptophan is not found at the CDR3 terminus, so this likely reflects a read error.

The receptor library was made with PCR. Data came from a NextSeq 500. Using fastp at Q25 and MiXCR, TCRdb reprocessed the public reads and kept productive beta chains. Duplicate CDR3 protein sequences are folded into a single record with the most common DNA and genes. The sample profile shows 11,000 or so distinct CDR3 sequences; 40% to 55% of them were found once. The ten top clones hold about 9.4% of the sample. CDR1 and CDR2, looked up from the germline V gene, are SGHTA and FQGTGA. The CDR3 is 15 residues long, counting both termini. The entry retains the CDR3 DNA only, 45 bases that are in frame from base 1. Trimming costs V 2 bases and J 13 bases, and their ends lie 21 bases apart.

Material: tumor tissue. The chain is made from TRBV7-3 and TRBJ2-1; perhaps TRBD2 is the D gene, with 5 bases matching. The clonotype originates from a female donor with retroperitoneal liposarcoma. The CDR3 region reads CASSLQPAAGETQFS. The DNA is as follows: TGTGCCAGCAGCTTACAGCCCGCGGCCGGGGAGACCCAGTTCTCC.